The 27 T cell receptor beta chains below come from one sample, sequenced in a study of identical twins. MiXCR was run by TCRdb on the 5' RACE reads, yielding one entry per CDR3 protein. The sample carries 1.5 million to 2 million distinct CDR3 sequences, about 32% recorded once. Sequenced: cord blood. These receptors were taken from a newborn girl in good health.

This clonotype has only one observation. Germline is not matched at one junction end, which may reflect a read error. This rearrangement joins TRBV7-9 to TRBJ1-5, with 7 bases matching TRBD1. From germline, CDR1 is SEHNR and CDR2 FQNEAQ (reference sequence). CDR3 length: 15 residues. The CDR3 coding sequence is TGTGCCGGCAGCCCGGGACAGACTAGCAATCAGCCCCAGCATTTT. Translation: CAGSPGQTSNQPQHF.

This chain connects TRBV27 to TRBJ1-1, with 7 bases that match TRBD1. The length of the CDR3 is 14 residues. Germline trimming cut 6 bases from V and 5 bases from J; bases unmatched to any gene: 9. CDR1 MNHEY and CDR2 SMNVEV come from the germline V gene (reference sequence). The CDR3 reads CASSPARGRTEAFF. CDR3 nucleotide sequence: TGTGCCAGCAGCCCCGCCAGGGGGAGGACTGAAGCTTTCTTT.

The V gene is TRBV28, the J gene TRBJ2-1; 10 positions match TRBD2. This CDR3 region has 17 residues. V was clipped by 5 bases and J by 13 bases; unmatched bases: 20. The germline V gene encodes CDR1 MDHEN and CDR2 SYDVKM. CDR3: CASSPNTASGSFETQFF. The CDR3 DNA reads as TGTGCCAGCAGTCCCAATACCGCTAGCGGGAGTTTTGAGACCCAGTTCTTC.

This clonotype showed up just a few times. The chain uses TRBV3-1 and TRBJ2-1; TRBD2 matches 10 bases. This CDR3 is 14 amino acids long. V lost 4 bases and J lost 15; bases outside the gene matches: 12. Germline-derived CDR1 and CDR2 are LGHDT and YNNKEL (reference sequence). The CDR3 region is CASSPPGLAPSVFF. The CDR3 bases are TGTGCCAGCAGCCCCCCGGGACTAGCGCCTAGTGTGTTCTTC.

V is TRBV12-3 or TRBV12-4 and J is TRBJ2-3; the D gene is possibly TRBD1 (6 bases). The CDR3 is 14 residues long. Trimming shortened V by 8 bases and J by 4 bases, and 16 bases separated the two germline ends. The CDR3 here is CASGVGRTADTQYF. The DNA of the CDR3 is TGTGCCAGCGGTGTCGGGCGGACAGCAGATACGCAGTATTTT.

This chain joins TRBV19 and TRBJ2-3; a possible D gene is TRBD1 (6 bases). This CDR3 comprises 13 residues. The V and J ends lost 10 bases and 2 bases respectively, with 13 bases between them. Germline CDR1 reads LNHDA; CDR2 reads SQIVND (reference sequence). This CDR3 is CATRGQNTDTQYF. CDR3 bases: TGTGCCACGCGCGGACAGAACACAGATACGCAGTATTTT.

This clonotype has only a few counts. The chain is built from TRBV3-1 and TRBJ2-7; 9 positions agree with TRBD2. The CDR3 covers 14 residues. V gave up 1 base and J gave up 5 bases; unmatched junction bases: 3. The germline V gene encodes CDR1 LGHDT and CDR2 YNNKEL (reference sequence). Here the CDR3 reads CASSQALAGNEQYF. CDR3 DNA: TGTGCCAGCAGCCAAGCGCTAGCGGGAAACGAGCAGTACTTC.

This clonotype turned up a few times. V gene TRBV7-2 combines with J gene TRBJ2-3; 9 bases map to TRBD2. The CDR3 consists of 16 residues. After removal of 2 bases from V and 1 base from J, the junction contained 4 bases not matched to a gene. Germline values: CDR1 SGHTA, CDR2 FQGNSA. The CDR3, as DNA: TGTGCCAGCAGCTTATGGACTAGCGATGGCACAGATACGCAGTATTTT. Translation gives CASSLWTSDGTDTQYF. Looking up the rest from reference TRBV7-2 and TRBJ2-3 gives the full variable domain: GAGVSQSPSNKVTEKGKDVELRCDPISGHTALYWYRQSLGQGLEFLIYFQGNSAPDKSGLPSDRFSAERTGGSVSTLTIQRTQQEDSAVYLCASSLWTSDGTDTQYFGPGTRLTVL.

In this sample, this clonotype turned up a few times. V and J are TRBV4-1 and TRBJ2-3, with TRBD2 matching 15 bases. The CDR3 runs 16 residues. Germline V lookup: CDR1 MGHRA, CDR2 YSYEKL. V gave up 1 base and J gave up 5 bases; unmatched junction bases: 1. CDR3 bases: TGCGCCAGCAGCCAAGTGGGACTAGCGGGAGGAGATACGCAGTATTTT. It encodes CASSQVGLAGGDTQYF.

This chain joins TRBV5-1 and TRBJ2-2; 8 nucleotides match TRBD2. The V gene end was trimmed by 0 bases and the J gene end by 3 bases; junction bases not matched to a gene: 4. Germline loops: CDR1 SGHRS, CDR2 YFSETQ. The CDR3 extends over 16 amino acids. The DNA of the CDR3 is TGCGCCAGCAGCTTGGTAGTAGCGGGGTACACCGGGGAGCTGTTTTTT. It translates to CASSLVVAGYTGELFF. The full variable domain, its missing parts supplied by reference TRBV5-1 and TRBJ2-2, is KAGVTQTPRYLIKTRGQQVTLSCSPISGHRSVSWYQQTPGQGLQFLFEYFSETQRNKGNFPGRFSGRQFSNSRSEMNVSTLELGDSALYLCASSLVVAGYTGELFFGEGSRLTVL.

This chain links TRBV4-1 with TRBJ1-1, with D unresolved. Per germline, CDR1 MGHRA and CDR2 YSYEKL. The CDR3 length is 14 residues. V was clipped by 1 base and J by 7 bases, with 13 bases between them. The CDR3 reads CASSQVVITVEAFF. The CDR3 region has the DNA TGCGCCAGCAGCCAAGTTGTAATAACAGTTGAAGCTTTCTTT.

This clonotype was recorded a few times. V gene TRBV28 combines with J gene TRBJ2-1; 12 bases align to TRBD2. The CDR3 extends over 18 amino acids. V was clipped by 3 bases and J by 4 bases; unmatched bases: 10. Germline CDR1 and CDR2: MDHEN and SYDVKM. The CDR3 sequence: CASSLGLLAGGFYNEQFF. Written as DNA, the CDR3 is TGTGCCAGCAGTTTGGGGTTACTAGCGGGAGGCTTTTACAATGAGCAGTTCTTC.

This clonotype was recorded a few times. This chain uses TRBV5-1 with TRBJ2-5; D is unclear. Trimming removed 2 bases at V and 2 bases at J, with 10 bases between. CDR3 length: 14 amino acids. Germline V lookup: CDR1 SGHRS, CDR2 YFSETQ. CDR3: CASSLRVNQETQYF. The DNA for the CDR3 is TGCGCCAGCAGCTTAAGAGTGAATCAAGAGACCCAGTACTTC. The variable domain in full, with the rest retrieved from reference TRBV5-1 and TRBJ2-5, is KAGVTQTPRYLIKTRGQQVTLSCSPISGHRSVSWYQQTPGQGLQFLFEYFSETQRNKGNFPGRFSGRQFSNSRSEMNVSTLELGDSALYLCASSLRVNQETQYFGPGTRLLVL.

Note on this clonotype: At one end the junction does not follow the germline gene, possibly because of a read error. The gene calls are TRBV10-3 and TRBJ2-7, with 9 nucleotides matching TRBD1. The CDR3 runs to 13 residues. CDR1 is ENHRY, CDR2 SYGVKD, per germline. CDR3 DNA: TGTGCCGTCAGTGGGACAGGGATCGACGAGCAGTACTTC. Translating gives CAVSGTGIDEQYF.

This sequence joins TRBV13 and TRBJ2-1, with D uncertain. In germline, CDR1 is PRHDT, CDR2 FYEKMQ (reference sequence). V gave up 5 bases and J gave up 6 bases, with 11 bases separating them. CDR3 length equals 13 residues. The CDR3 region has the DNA TGTGCCAGCAGCATCCGCCTACTCAATGAGCAGTTCTTC. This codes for CASSIRLLNEQFF.

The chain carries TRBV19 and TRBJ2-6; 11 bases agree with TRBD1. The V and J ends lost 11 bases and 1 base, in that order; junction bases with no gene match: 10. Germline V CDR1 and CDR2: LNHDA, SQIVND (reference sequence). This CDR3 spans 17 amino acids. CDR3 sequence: CASNRDRGRSGANVLTF. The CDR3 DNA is TGTGCCTCAAATCGGGACAGGGGGAGATCTGGGGCCAACGTCCTGACTTTC.

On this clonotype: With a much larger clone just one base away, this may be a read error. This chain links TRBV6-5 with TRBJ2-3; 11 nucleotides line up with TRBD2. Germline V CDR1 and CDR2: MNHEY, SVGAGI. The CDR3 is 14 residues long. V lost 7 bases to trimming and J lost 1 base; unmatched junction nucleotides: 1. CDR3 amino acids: CASKTSGGTDTQYF. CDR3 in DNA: TGTGCCAGCAAGACTAGCGGGGGCACAGATACGCAGTATTTT.

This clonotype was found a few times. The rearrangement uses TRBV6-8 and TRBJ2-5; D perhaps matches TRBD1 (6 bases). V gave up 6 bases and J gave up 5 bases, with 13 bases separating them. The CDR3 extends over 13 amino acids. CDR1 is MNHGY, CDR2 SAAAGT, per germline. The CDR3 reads CASRRDTGETQYF. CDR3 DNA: TGTGCCAGCAGACGGGACACTGGGGAGACCCAGTACTTC.

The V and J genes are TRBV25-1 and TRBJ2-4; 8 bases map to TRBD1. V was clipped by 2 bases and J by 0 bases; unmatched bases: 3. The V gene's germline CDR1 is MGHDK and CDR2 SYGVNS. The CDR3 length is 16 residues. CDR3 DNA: TGTGCCAGCAGTGAAGAACAGGGGGTAGCCAAAAACATTCAGTACTTC. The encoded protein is CASSEEQGVAKNIQYF. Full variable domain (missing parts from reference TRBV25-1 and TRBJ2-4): EADIYQTPRYLVIGTGKKITLECSQTMGHDKMYWYQQDPGMELHLIHYSYGVNSTEKGDLSSESTVSRIRTEHFPLTLESARPSHTSQYLCASSEEQGVAKNIQYFGAGTRLSVL.

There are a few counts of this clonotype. The DNA for the CDR3 is TGCGCCAGCAGCGGATCCGGGACAAGGGGTTCACCCCTCCACTTT. Residues: CASSGSGTRGSPLHF. This chain joins TRBV5-1 and TRBJ1-6, with D possibly TRBD1 on 6 matching bases. V was clipped by 4 bases and J by 9 bases, with 17 bases between them. Germline V gives CDR1 SGHRS, CDR2 YFSETQ. The CDR3 runs 15 residues.

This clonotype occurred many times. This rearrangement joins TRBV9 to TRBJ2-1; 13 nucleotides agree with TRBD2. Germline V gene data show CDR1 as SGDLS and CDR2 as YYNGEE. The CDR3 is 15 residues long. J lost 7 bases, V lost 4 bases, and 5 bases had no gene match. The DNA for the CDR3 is TGTGCCAGCAGCCCCCCGGGACTAGCGGGAAATGAGCAGTTCTTC. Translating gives CASSPPGLAGNEQFF. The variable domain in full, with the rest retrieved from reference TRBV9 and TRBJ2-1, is DSGVTQTPKHLITATGQRVTLRCSPRSGDLSVYWYQQSLDQGLQFLIQYYNGEERAKGNILERFSAQQFPDLHSELNLSSLELGDSALYFCASSPPGLAGNEQFFGPGTRLTVL.

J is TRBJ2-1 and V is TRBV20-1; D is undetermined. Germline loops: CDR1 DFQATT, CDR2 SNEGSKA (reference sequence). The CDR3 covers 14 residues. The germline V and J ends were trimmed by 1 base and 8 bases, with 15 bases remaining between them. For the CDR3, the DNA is TGCAGTGCTAGAGGGACGGCCCGTGCGTATGAGCAGTTCTTC. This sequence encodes CSARGTARAYEQFF.

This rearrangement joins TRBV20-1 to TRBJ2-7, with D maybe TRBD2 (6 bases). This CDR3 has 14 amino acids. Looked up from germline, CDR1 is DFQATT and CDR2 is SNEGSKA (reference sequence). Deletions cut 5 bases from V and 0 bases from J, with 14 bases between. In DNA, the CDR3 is TGCAGTGCTCTAAACATCGGGAGCTCCTACGAGCAGTACTTC. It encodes CSALNIGSSYEQYF.

CDR3 protein: CASSFPIPGTSGRGLSYNEQFF. CDR3 DNA: TGTGCCAGCAGTTTCCCCATACCCGGGACTAGCGGGAGAGGCCTTTCCTACAATGAGCAGTTCTTC. The chain has TRBV28 and TRBJ2-1; TRBD2 matches 14 bases. CDR3 length equals 22 residues. Germline CDR1 MDHEN, CDR2 SYDVKM. J was trimmed by 1 base and V by 3 bases; bases with no gene match: 17.

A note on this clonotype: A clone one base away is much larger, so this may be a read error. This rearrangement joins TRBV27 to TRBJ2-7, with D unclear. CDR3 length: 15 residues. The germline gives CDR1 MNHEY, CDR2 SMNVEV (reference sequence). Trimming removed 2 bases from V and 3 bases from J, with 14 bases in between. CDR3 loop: CASSLATNWGYEQYF. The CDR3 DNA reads TGTGCCAGCAGTTTAGCAACTAATTGGGGCTACGAGCAGTACTTC.

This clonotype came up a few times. CDR3 region: CASSLGVWRTSTDTQYF. CDR3 nucleotide sequence: TGTGCCAGCAGCTTGGGTGTGTGGCGGACTAGCACAGATACGCAGTATTTT. The chain links TRBV7-2 to TRBJ2-3, with TRBD2 as a possible D gene (5 bases). The CDR3 contains 17 residues. V was cut by 3 bases and J by 0 bases, with 16 bases left in between. Germline-derived CDR1 and CDR2 are SGHTA and FQGNSA.

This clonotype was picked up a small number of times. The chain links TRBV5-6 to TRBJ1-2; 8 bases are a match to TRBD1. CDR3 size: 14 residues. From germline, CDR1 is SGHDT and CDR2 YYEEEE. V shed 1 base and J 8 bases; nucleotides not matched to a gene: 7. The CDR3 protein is CASSLPQGEWGYTF. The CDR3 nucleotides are TGTGCCAGCAGCTTGCCACAGGGGGAGTGGGGCTACACCTTC.